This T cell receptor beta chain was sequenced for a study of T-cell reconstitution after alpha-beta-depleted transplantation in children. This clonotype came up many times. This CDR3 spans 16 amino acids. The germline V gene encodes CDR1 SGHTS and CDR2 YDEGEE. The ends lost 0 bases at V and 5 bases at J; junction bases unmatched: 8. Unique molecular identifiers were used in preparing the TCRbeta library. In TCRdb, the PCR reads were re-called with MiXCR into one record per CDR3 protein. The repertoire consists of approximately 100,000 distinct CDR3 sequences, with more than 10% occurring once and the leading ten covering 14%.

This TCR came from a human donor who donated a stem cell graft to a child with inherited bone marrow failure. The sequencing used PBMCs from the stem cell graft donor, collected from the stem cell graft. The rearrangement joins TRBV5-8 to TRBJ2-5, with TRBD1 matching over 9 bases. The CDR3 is CASSLDRDRVAETQYF. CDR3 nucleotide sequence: TGTGCCAGCAGCTTGGACCGGGACAGGGTTGCTGAGACCCAGTACTTC.